One T cell receptor (beta chain) is described in this entry. This entry comes from a study of cytomegalovirus exposure and HLA in healthy donors. The PCR had 60 Vbeta and 13 Jbeta primers. Libraries were prepared by immunoSEQ multiplex PCR; TCRdb keeps only in-frame clonotypes and omits some of them. The repertoire holds 200,000 or so clones, with 77% as singletons. In nominal health when sampled, donors likely had unrecorded immune exposures nonetheless. The CDR3 has 13 amino acids. Looked up from germline, CDR1 is SNHLY and CDR2 is FYNNEI. V gave up 11 bases and J gave up 5 bases; unmatched junction bases: 9.

The TCR sequence derives from a woman in her twenties or thirties in good health and CMV-seropositive. Sequenced material: PBMCs. The chain combines TRBV2 with TRBJ2-1; 7 bases are shared with TRBD1. The CDR3 loop is CALSRDRDNEQFF. CDR3 nucleotide sequence: TGTGCCCTCAGTCGGGACAGAGACAATGAGCAGTTCTTC.